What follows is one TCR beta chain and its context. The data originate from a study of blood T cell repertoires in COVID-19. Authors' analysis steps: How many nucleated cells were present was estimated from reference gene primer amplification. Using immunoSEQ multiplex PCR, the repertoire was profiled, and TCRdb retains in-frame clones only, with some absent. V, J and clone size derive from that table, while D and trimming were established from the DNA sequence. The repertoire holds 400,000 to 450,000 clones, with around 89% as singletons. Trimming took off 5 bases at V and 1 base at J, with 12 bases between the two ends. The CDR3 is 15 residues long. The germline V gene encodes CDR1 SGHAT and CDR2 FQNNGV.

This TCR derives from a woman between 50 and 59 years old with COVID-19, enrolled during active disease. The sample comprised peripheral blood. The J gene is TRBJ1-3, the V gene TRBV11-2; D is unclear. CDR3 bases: TGTGCCAGCAGCCCTAACGGTGCGTCTGGAAACACCATATATTTT. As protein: CASSPNGASGNTIYF.